One and the same sample provided the 17 T cell receptor beta chains below, sequenced in a study of CD8+ T cells in alopecia areata (dated by TCRdb to the late 2010s). In light of the paper, this sample's time point label describes: less than 30 weeks on oral tofacitinib. According to the study, the label for this sample's treatment or condition signals: oral pan-JAK inhibitor, 5-10 mg twice daily. Libraries came from the immunoSEQ multiplex PCR assay. RNA was extracted from all samples and reverse transcribed into cDNA as template for TCR sequencing. In its TCRdb copy, this immuneACCESS table keeps in-frame sequences only and misses some clones. Where compared with another copy, unresolved V genes explain less than half of these, and the others have no known cause. The sample table contains 150,000 to 200,000 clones; only one count was recorded for around three fifths of them. The top ten hold just over 1% of the sample.

The sequences come from CD4+ T cells sorted from blood, collected at week 24, from a patient treated with tofacitinib. Every receptor here comes from a human donor with alopecia areata.

The sample holds a few counts of this clone. The rearrangement joins TRBV30 to TRBJ1-1; D is perhaps TRBD1 (6 bases). The germline CDR1 and CDR2 sequences are GTSNPN and SVGIG (reference sequence). The CDR3 is 14 residues long. The V end was cut by 5 bases, the J end by 4 bases, with 17 bases between. Here the CDR3 DNA reads TGTGCCTGGGTTCTAGGGGGGGTGGTCACTGAAGCTTTCTTT. Residues: CAWVLGGVVTEAFF.

The chain joins TRBV15 to TRBJ2-1; D might be TRBD2 (7 bases). V was trimmed by 8 bases and J by 0 bases, leaving 20 bases between them. Germline V gives CDR1 LNHNV, CDR2 YYDKDF (reference sequence). The CDR3 length is 17 residues. The CDR3, as DNA: TGTGCCACCGCGATGGGGGGGGCCTTAAGCTCCTACAATGAGCAGTTCTTC. Amino acid sequence: CATAMGGALSSYNEQFF.

This clone was seen only a few times. This chain joins TRBV7-2 and TRBJ1-1, with TRBD1 as a possible D gene (5 bases). Between the trimmed V and J ends, which lost 2 bases and 4 bases, there was a span of 11 bases. CDR3 size: 14 residues. The germline gives CDR1 SGHTA, CDR2 FQGNSA. Written as DNA, the CDR3 is TGTGCCAGCAGCTTAATCGGGGGACCCACTGAAGCTTTCTTT. Its protein is CASSLIGGPTEAFF. The full variable domain, its missing parts supplied by reference TRBV7-2 and TRBJ1-1, is GAGVSQSPSNKVTEKGKDVELRCDPISGHTALYWYRQSLGQGLEFLIYFQGNSAPDKSGLPSDRFSAERTGGSVSTLTIQRTQQEDSAVYLCASSLIGGPTEAFFGQGTRLTVV.

The chain links TRBV15 to TRBJ1-1; D is unresolved. The V gene lost 5 bases and the J gene lost 1 base, with 8 bases spanning the gap. The CDR3 sequence is 13 residues long. CDR1 and CDR2 from the germline V gene are LNHNV and YYDKDF (reference sequence). This chain's CDR3 is CATSRGQNTEAFF. The CDR3 DNA is TGTGCCACCAGCCGCGGGCAGAACACTGAAGCTTTCTTT. Based on the CDR3 plus reference TRBV15 and TRBJ1-1, the full variable domain is DAMVIQNPRYQVTQFGKPVTLSCSQTLNHNVMYWYQQKSSQAPKLLFHYYDKDFNNEADTPDNFQSRRPNTSFCFLDIRSPGLGDTAMYLCATSRGQNTEAFFGQGTRLTVV.

The chain uses TRBV2 and TRBJ1-2; 7 bases match TRBD1. J lost 2 bases, V lost 1 base, and 4 bases had no gene match. This CDR3 is built from 15 residues. Germline V gene sequence: CDR1 SNHLY, CDR2 FYNNEI. CDR3 nucleotide sequence: TGTGCCAGCAGTGAAGGGGGGACAGCAAACTATGGCTACACCTTC. It is translated as CASSEGGTANYGYTF.

V usage is TRBV7-2 and J usage is TRBJ2-2, with 8 positions matching TRBD1. CDR3 length: 14 residues. V lost 8 bases and J lost 6; bases outside the gene matches: 8. Germline-derived CDR1 and CDR2 are SGHTA and FQGNSA. CDR3 loop: CASFPDRAAGELFF. The CDR3, as DNA: TGTGCCAGCTTTCCGGACAGGGCCGCCGGGGAGCTGTTTTTT.

V usage is TRBV7-2 and J usage is TRBJ2-2, with D maybe TRBD2 (6 bases). CDR1 is SGHTA and CDR2 is FQGNSA in the germline V gene. The CDR3 is 16 amino acids. Trimming left V 5 bases short and J 8 bases short, with 21 bases between. The CDR3 reads CASSPWSGLGGGELFF. The DNA of the CDR3 is TGTGCCAGCAGCCCTTGGAGTGGACTCGGGGGAGGGGAGCTGTTTTTT.

The chain combines TRBV2 with TRBJ2-2; perhaps TRBD1 as D (6 bases). Trimming cost V 5 bases and J 1 base, with 17 bases left between them. Germline CDR1 is SNHLY and CDR2 is FYNNEI. CDR3 length: 17 residues. Here the CDR3 reads CASSKDNPGQNTGELFF. The CDR3 bases are TGTGCCAGCAGTAAAGATAACCCGGGACAGAACACCGGGGAGCTGTTTTTT.

The chain uses TRBV7-2 and TRBJ2-7, with D possibly TRBD1 on 6 matching bases. Between the trimmed V and J ends, which lost 5 bases and 2 bases, there was a span of 13 bases. This CDR3 comprises 14 residues. CDR1 is SGHTA, CDR2 FQGNSA, per germline. The CDR3 nucleotides read TGTGCCAGCAGCGAGGACAGCTTCACCTACGAGCAGTACTTC. Translating it yields CASSEDSFTYEQYF.

This clone was seen a few times. The genes are TRBV7-2 and TRBJ1-2; the D is unclear. Trimming took off 0 bases at V and 13 bases at J, with 15 bases between the two ends. The CDR3 totals 13 residues. Germline V gene sequence: CDR1 SGHTA, CDR2 FQGNSA. This chain's CDR3 is CASSLARAEERTF. The CDR3 nucleotides read TGTGCCAGCAGCTTAGCGCGGGCAGAAGAACGCACCTTC.

This clone was counted between two and nine times. This chain uses TRBV29-1 with TRBJ1-4; no definite D call. CDR1 SQVTM and CDR2 ANQGSEA come from the germline V gene. V lost 5 bases to trimming and J lost 8 bases, with 9 bases between them. This CDR3 has 11 residues. In DNA, the CDR3 is TGCAGCGTTAGGATCACCGAAAAACTGTTTTTT. Its translation: CSVRITEKLFF.

The CDR3 loop reads CASGTGTGELFF. The CDR3 DNA is TGTGCCAGTGGGACGGGCACCGGGGAGCTGTTTTTT. This chain connects TRBV19 to TRBJ2-2, with D perhaps TRBD1 or TRBD2 (5 bases each). In germline, CDR1 is LNHDA, CDR2 SQIVND (reference sequence). This CDR3 is built from 12 residues. With 8 bases removed from V and 4 bases from J, the gap between germline ends came to 8 bases.

This chain connects TRBV2 to TRBJ1-4, with D unclear. The CDR3 has 13 amino acids. In germline, CDR1 is SNHLY, CDR2 FYNNEI. V was pared by 5 bases and J by 8 bases, with 12 bases between. As DNA, the CDR3 is TGTGCCAGCAGTTCACTCGCTGGGGAAAAACTGTTTTTT. Its translation is CASSSLAGEKLFF.

V is TRBV7-3 and J is TRBJ2-2; D unclear. CDR1 is SGHTA and CDR2 is FQGTGA in the germline V gene. V lost 5 bases and J 0 bases, leaving 4 bases between the germline ends. This CDR3 region has 13 residues. CDR3 residues: CASSPSNTGELFF. CDR3 in DNA: TGTGCCAGCAGCCCGTCGAACACCGGGGAGCTGTTTTTT. Based on the CDR3 plus reference TRBV7-3 and TRBJ2-2, the full variable domain is GAGVSQTPSNKVTEKGKYVELRCDPISGHTALYWYRQSLGQGPEFLIYFQGTGAADDSGLPNDRFFAVRPEGSVSTLKIQRTERGDSAVYLCASSPSNTGELFFGEGSRLTVL.

This clone has more than one count but fewer than ten. This chain connects TRBV10-3 to TRBJ1-1; D gene ambiguous. V shed 6 bases and J shed 3 bases, with 8 bases lying between them. This CDR3 is 12 amino acids long. Germline CDR1 and CDR2: ENHRY and SYGVKD. The CDR3: CAIRNQDTEAFF. The CDR3 DNA follows: TGTGCCATCAGAAACCAAGACACTGAAGCTTTCTTT.

This clone was detected only once. The V gene is TRBV25-1, the J gene TRBJ1-1; weak D call: TRBD1 (6 bases). The CDR3 contains 14 residues. The V and J ends lost 9 bases and 2 bases respectively, with 16 bases between them. Germline V CDR1 and CDR2: MGHDK, SYGVNS. CDR3 sequence (DNA): TGTGCCAGTGAACCGGGACACCATAACACTGAAGCTTTCTTT. This gives the protein CASEPGHHNTEAFF.

Comment on this clone: Other DNA sequences from this sample encode an identical CDR3 as well. The chain links TRBV29-1 to TRBJ2-5; a possible D gene is TRBD2 (6 bases). CDR1 is SQVTM, CDR2 ANQGSEA, per germline. The CDR3 contains 11 residues. V lost 7 bases and J lost 2, with 8 bases in between. The CDR3 DNA is TGCAGCGGGGGACTTCAAGAGACCCAGTACTTC. The encoded protein is CSGGLQETQYF. The whole variable domain, filled in from reference TRBV29-1 and TRBJ2-5, reads SAVISQKPSRDICQRGTSLTIQCQVDSQVTMMFWYRQQPGQSLTLIATANQGSEATYESGFVIDKFPISRPNLTFSTLTVSNMSPEDSSIYLCSGGLQETQYFGPGTRLLVL.